These 21 T cell receptor beta chains share one sample of origin, sequenced in a study of T-cell memory formation after mild COVID-19. One entry per CDR3 protein results from TCRdb running MiXCR on the 5' RACE reads. The sample shows a few hundred thousand distinct CDR3 sequences, 15% to 20% of them seen only once. The sample was PBMCs or a T cell subset sorted from them (not recorded which). The receptors were gathered from a man aged 18-30 years who had mild COVID-19 (a few samples of this study predate the infection). Cell type and time point are not known.

J is TRBJ2-5 and V is TRBV7-9, with D perhaps TRBD1 (6 bases). Deletions cut 5 bases from V and 5 bases from J, with 15 bases between. Germline V gene data show CDR1 as SEHNR and CDR2 as FQNEAQ (reference sequence). CDR3 length equals 14 residues. The CDR3 sequence is CASSRVGQGETQYF. For the CDR3, the DNA is TGTGCCAGCAGCCGTGTCGGGCAGGGGGAGACCCAGTACTTC.

This sequence joins TRBV19 and TRBJ2-2; D remains unclear. CDR1 LNHDA and CDR2 SQIVND come from the germline V gene (reference sequence). V was trimmed by 5 bases and J by 2 bases, leaving 15 bases between them. This CDR3 comprises 16 residues. The CDR3 reads CASSPVHPTNTGELFF. In DNA, the CDR3 is TGTGCCAGTAGTCCGGTACACCCTACCAACACCGGGGAGCTGTTTTTT. Together with reference TRBV19 and TRBJ2-2, the CDR3 gives the full variable domain: DGGITQSPKYLFRKEGQNVTLSCEQNLNHDAMYWYRQDPGQGLRLIYYSQIVNDFQKGDIAEGYSVSREKKESFPLTVTSAQKNPTAFYLCASSPVHPTNTGELFFGEGSRLTVL.

The CDR3 loop is CASTPGRIQETQYF. For the CDR3, the DNA is TGCGCCAGCACTCCGGGACGCATCCAAGAGACCCAGTACTTC. The chain joins TRBV5-1 to TRBJ2-5; perhaps D is TRBD1 or TRBD2 (5 bases each). This CDR3 is 14 amino acids long. CDR1 is SGHRS, CDR2 YFSETQ, per germline. The V end lost 6 bases, the J end lost 1 base, and 13 bases lay between the germline ends.

The V and J genes are TRBV5-1 and TRBJ2-7; D is possibly TRBD1 or TRBD2 (5 bases each). CDR3 size: 15 residues. CDR1 is SGHRS and CDR2 is YFSETQ in the germline V gene. V was pared by 3 bases and J by 3 bases, with 16 bases between. The CDR3 bases are TGCGCCAGCAGCTCCTCCGGGACGGGGATCTACGAGCAGTACTTC. This translates into CASSSSGTGIYEQYF.

This clonotype came up a few times. The rearrangement joins TRBV4-3 to TRBJ2-1, with D perhaps being TRBD1 or TRBD2 (6 bases each). Trimming took off 3 bases at V and 6 bases at J, with 18 bases between the two ends. Germline CDR1 reads LGHNA; CDR2 reads YSLEER. The CDR3 totals 16 residues. DNA for the CDR3: TGCGCCAGCAGCCAGTCGTTGGGGGGCGCCTCCAATGAGCAGTTCTTC. It is translated as CASSQSLGGASNEQFF.

In this sample, this clonotype turned up a few times. V and J are TRBV4-3 and TRBJ2-3; D is uncertain. Germline CDR1 reads LGHNA; CDR2 reads YSLEER. V shed 1 base and J shed 7 bases, with 9 bases lying between them. The CDR3 sequence is 13 residues long. For the CDR3, the DNA is TGCGCCAGCAGCCAAGCACCCGCGAATACGCAGTATTTT. It specifies CASSQAPANTQYF.

The table lists this clonotype with a few counts. The chain joins TRBV9 to TRBJ1-4; 7 nucleotides line up with TRBD1. This CDR3 spans 14 amino acids. The V gene end was trimmed by 2 bases and the J gene end by 7 bases; junction bases not matched to a gene: 5. Germline V CDR1 and CDR2: SGDLS, YYNGEE. For the CDR3, the DNA is TGTGCCAGCAGCGTCCAGGGGGGCGGTGAAAAACTGTTTTTT. Translating gives CASSVQGGGEKLFF.

The chain links TRBV5-1 to TRBJ1-1; D is uncertain. The CDR3 is 13 amino acids. CDR1 is SGHRS, CDR2 YFSETQ, per germline. The V end was cut by 3 bases, the J end by 5 bases, with 11 bases between. The CDR3 protein is CASSSRVGTEAFF. CDR3 nucleotides: TGCGCCAGCAGCTCTCGGGTCGGGACTGAAGCTTTCTTT.

This clonotype was seen just once. The V and J genes are TRBV6-1 and TRBJ2-1; TRBD2 agrees at 7 bases. With 3 bases clipped from V and 9 bases from J, the junction kept 5 bases outside the gene matches. Germline assignment: CDR1 MNHNS and CDR2 SASEGT. The CDR3 sequence is 13 residues long. CDR3 nucleotides: TGTGCCAGCAGTGAGGGACTACGGCGTGAGCAGTTCTTC. Translated, it gives CASSEGLRREQFF.

This clonotype was detected ten times or more. CDR3 nucleotide sequence: TGTGCCAGCAGTTACTGGTCTGGGACAAAGTACAATGAGCAGTTCTTC. Translating it yields CASSYWSGTKYNEQFF. The chain links TRBV6-2 or TRBV6-3 to TRBJ2-1; D is perhaps TRBD1 (6 bases). Germline V lookup: CDR1 MNHEY, CDR2 SVGEGT. The CDR3 is 16 residues long. Trimming shortened V by 1 base and J by 4 bases, and 14 bases separated the two germline ends.

This clonotype has more than one count but fewer than ten. CDR3 sequence reads: CASSPGGGNTIYF. The CDR3 DNA reads TGTGCCAGCAGCCCTGGAGGAGGGAACACCATATATTTT. The V gene is TRBV7-2, the J gene TRBJ1-3, with D unclear. CDR3 length: 13 residues. Germline CDR1 reads SGHTA; CDR2 reads FQGNSA. Deletions cut 5 bases from V and 7 bases from J, with 12 bases between.

The rearrangement joins TRBV7-9 to TRBJ1-1, with D uncertain. Trimming shortened V by 5 bases and J by 4 bases, and 17 bases separated the two germline ends. Germline CDR1 is SEHNR and CDR2 is FQNEAQ (reference sequence). This CDR3 has 15 residues. The CDR3 protein is CASSPKIRVGTEAFF. In DNA, the CDR3 is TGTGCCAGCAGCCCAAAAATCCGAGTAGGCACTGAAGCTTTCTTT. Combining the CDR3 with reference TRBV7-9 and TRBJ1-1 gives the whole variable domain DTGVSQNPRHKITKRGQNVTFRCDPISEHNRLYWYRQTLGQGPEFLTYFQNEAQLEKSRLLSDRFSAERPKGSFSTLEIQRTEQGDSAMYLCASSPKIRVGTEAFFGQGTRLTVV.

This clonotype was seen at least ten times. The chain joins TRBV5-1 to TRBJ1-1; a weak D match, TRBD1 (6 bases). Germline V gene sequence: CDR1 SGHRS, CDR2 YFSETQ. V dropped 2 bases and J dropped 1 base, with 9 bases sitting between them. The CDR3 is 14 residues long. The chain's CDR3 is CASSFQGQNTEAFF. CDR3 bases: TGCGCCAGCAGCTTTCAGGGGCAGAACACTGAAGCTTTCTTT.

This clonotype was counted a few times. V is TRBV4-2 and J is TRBJ2-3, with 16 bases that match TRBD2. Trimming at V came to 4 bases and at J to 1 base, leaving 8 bases not matched to a gene. CDR1 is LGHNA and CDR2 is YNFKEQ in the germline V gene. This CDR3 is 19 amino acids long. In DNA, the CDR3 is TGTGCCAGCAGCCCGGAGTCCGGGACTAGCGGGGGGGGCACAGATACGCAGTATTTT. Its translation is CASSPESGTSGGGTDTQYF.

V is TRBV11-2 and J is TRBJ2-5; D unclear. The V end lost 5 bases, the J end lost 5 bases, and 15 bases lay between the germline ends. The CDR3 consists of 14 residues. The germline CDR1 and CDR2 sequences are SGHAT and FQNNGV. The CDR3 protein is CASSRKASGETQYF. The CDR3, as DNA: TGTGCCAGCAGCCGGAAGGCCTCCGGGGAGACCCAGTACTTC.

This chain uses TRBV5-1 with TRBJ1-4; D is uncertain. CDR3 length equals 12 residues. Germline V gene sequence: CDR1 SGHRS, CDR2 YFSETQ. V lost 5 bases to trimming and J lost 7 bases, with 9 bases between them. In DNA, the CDR3 is TGCGCCAGCAGTCGGGAAAGTGAAAAACTGTTTTTT. Protein product: CASSRESEKLFF.

V gene TRBV20-1 combines with J gene TRBJ2-7, with 9 bases aligning to TRBD1. Germline loops: CDR1 DFQATT, CDR2 SNEGSKA (reference sequence). The CDR3 length is 13 residues. V shed 5 bases and J 5 bases; nucleotides not matched to a gene: 7. CDR3 sequence (DNA): TGCAGTGCTGACTCGGGACAGGGCCACGAGCAGTACTTC. This encodes CSADSGQGHEQYF.

CDR3 sequence: CASSNRDTRGTNEQFF. The CDR3, as DNA: TGTGCCAGCAGTAACCGGGACACCAGGGGCACGAATGAGCAGTTCTTC. The chain joins TRBV27 to TRBJ2-1, with D perhaps matching TRBD1 (6 bases). Germline V gives CDR1 MNHEY, CDR2 SMNVEV (reference sequence). V lost 5 bases and J lost 7, with 21 bases in between. The CDR3 extends over 16 amino acids.

V and J are TRBV18 and TRBJ2-1; D is unresolved. Germline CDR1 is KGHSH and CDR2 is LQKENI. The CDR3 has 11 residues. Trimming took 0 bases from V and 10 from J, leaving 4 bases between them. CDR3 loop: CASSPPGEQFF. For the CDR3, the DNA is TGTGCCAGCTCACCACCAGGGGAGCAGTTCTTC.

This clonotype was seen repeatedly, ten times or more. The genes are TRBV5-1 and TRBJ2-6, with D unresolved. Germline V gives CDR1 SGHRS, CDR2 YFSETQ. Deletions cut 6 bases from V and 1 base from J, with 8 bases between. The CDR3 sequence is 14 residues long. The CDR3 DNA follows: TGCGCCAGCACCGACACATCTGGGGCCAACGTCCTGACTTTC. This translates into CASTDTSGANVLTF.

This clonotype appeared a few times. The chain links TRBV5-1 to TRBJ1-2, with D possibly TRBD1 on 6 matching bases. The germline CDR1 and CDR2 sequences are SGHRS and YFSETQ. The V end was cut by 3 bases, the J end by 4 bases, with 13 bases between. The CDR3 length is 14 residues. The CDR3 loop reads CASSSDSPRYGYTF. As DNA, the CDR3 is TGCGCCAGCAGCTCGGACAGTCCTCGCTATGGCTACACCTTC.